A selection of T cell receptor beta chains follows, all from one sample in a study of OX40 agonist ivuxolimab in advanced cancers. Using immunoSEQ multiplex PCR, the repertoire was profiled, and TCRdb retains in-frame clones only, with some absent. This sample yields 15,000 to 25,000 clones, of which around 84% are seen a single time; 14% belongs to the top ten. The sample in question was CD4+ or CD8+ T cells sorted from blood, obtained in a trial of the OX40 agonist ivuxolimab. Every receptor here comes from an adult with an advanced solid tumor such as melanoma, head and neck, liver or kidney cancer. Each CDR3 is given with its conserved first and last residue. The order of the fields is J gene, clone size, D gene, V gene, CDR3 DNA, CDR3 protein. The D gene is left open where the match is weak. Part of the rows lack a size; the others show once, few, many or a class for expanded clones.

j_gene: TRBJ2-4; abundance: few; d_gene: -; v_gene: TRBV5-1; CDR3nt: TGCGCCAGCAGCTTGCGCGGGGGCGGGGGAAACATTCAGTACTTC; CDR3aa: CASSLRGGGGNIQYF
j_gene: TRBJ2-7; abundance: -; d_gene: TRBD2; v_gene: TRBV4-3; CDR3nt: TGCGCCAGCAGCCTCATGACTAGCGGTTACGAGCAGTACTTC; CDR3aa: CASSLMTSGYEQYF
j_gene: TRBJ2-7; abundance: few; d_gene: -; v_gene: TRBV14; CDR3nt: TGTGCCAGCAGCCAATTGGGCGGAAGCTACGAGCAGTACTTC; CDR3aa: CASSQLGGSYEQYF
j_gene: TRBJ2-1; abundance: -; d_gene: -; v_gene: TRBV7-8; CDR3nt: TGTGCCAGCAGCCCCTGGAGAAGCGAGGTGGCAAGCAATGAGCAGTTCTTC; CDR3aa: CASSPWRSEVASNEQFF
j_gene: TRBJ2-1; abundance: -; d_gene: -; v_gene: TRBV7-3; CDR3nt: TGTGCCAGCACCTTCGGGGTTGGGAGCCGAAGCTCCTACAATGAGCAGTTCTTC; CDR3aa: CASTFGVGSRSSYNEQFF
j_gene: TRBJ2-2; abundance: few; d_gene: TRBD2; v_gene: TRBV28; CDR3nt: TGTGCCAGCAGTTTATATGGGACTAGCACCGGGGAGCTGTTTTTT; CDR3aa: CASSLYGTSTGELFF
j_gene: TRBJ1-6; abundance: -; d_gene: -; v_gene: TRBV7-9; CDR3nt: TGTGCCGGGCGGTCTAAAGCTCCCAATTCACCCCTCCACTTT; CDR3aa: CAGRSKAPNSPLHF
j_gene: TRBJ1-3; abundance: -; d_gene: -; v_gene: TRBV10-3; CDR3nt: TGTGCCATCAAACGAAGCCTCTCTGGAAACACCATATATTTT; CDR3aa: CAIKRSLSGNTIYF
j_gene: TRBJ1-5; abundance: -; d_gene: -; v_gene: TRBV12-1; CDR3nt: TGTGCCAGCAGCTCGAGGACGGGACAGGGACTTCAGCCCCAGCATTTT; CDR3aa: CASSSRTGQGLQPQHF
j_gene: TRBJ2-7; abundance: -; d_gene: TRBD2; v_gene: TRBV6-5; CDR3nt: TGTGCCAGCAGTTCCCTCCGCGGGGGGGTCTACGAGCAGTACTTC; CDR3aa: CASSSLRGGVYEQYF
j_gene: TRBJ2-1; abundance: -; d_gene: TRBD2; v_gene: TRBV5-8; CDR3nt: TGTGCCAGCAGCTCGGGACTAGCGGGAATATACAATGAGCAGTTCTTC; CDR3aa: CASSSGLAGIYNEQFF
j_gene: TRBJ2-6; abundance: -; d_gene: -; v_gene: TRBV9; CDR3nt: TGTGCCAGCAGCGCTCCGGGGGCTGGGGCCAACGTCCTGACTTTC; CDR3aa: CASSAPGAGANVLTF
j_gene: TRBJ1-1; abundance: -; d_gene: -; v_gene: TRBV7-7; CDR3nt: TGTGCTAGCAGCCCTGTGGGGATGAACACTGAAGCTTTCTTT; CDR3aa: CASSPVGMNTEAFF
j_gene: TRBJ2-5; abundance: -; d_gene: -; v_gene: TRBV7-8; CDR3nt: TGTGCCAGCAGCAGCACCCAGAGGGAAGAAGAGACCCAGTACTTC; CDR3aa: CASSSTQREEETQYF
j_gene: TRBJ1-2; abundance: -; d_gene: -; v_gene: TRBV30; CDR3nt: TGTGCCTGGAGTGTACTGCCGGGCGGTGGCTACACCTTC; CDR3aa: CAWSVLPGGGYTF
j_gene: TRBJ2-7; abundance: -; d_gene: -; v_gene: TRBV5-4; CDR3nt: TGTGCCAGCAGCCAATACGGGACCTCCTACGAGCAGTACTTC; CDR3aa: CASSQYGTSYEQYF